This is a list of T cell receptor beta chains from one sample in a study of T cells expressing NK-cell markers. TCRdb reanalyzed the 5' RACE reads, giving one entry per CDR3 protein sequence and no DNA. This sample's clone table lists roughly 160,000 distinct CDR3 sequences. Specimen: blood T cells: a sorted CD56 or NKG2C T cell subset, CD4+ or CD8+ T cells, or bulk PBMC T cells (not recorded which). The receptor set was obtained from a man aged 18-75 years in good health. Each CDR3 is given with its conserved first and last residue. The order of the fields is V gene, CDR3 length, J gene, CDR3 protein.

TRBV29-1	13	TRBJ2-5	CSVEEPDTGVQYF
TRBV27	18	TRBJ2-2	CASSFPRGQGGNTGELFF
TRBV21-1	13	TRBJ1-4	CASSKGREVKNCF
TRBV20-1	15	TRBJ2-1	CSAREGTSDHNEQFF
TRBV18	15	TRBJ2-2	CASSRRASNTGELFF
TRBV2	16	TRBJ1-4	CASKVPGAGLNEKLFF
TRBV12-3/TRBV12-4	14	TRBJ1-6	CASSLAGNNSPLHF
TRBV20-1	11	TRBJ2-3	CSAAVPDTQYF
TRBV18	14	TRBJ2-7	CASSHTDFAYEQYF
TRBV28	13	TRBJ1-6	CASSLSSFSPLHF
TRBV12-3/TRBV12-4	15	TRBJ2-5	CASSRLAGNQETQYF
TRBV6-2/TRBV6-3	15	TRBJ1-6	CASSPGQQGNSPLHF
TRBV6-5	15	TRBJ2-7	CASSYSIEILYEQYF
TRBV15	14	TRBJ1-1	CATSRDLAWGEAFF
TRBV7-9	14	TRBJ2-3	CASRAGKRTDTQYF
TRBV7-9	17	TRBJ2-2	CASSATLGLAGTGELFF
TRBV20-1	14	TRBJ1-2	CSAFSGTEQNGYTF
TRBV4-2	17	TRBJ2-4	CASSQEGETLAKNIQYF
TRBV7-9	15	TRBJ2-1	CASSPRLGSYNEQFF
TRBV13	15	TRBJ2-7	CASSSRDVYSYEQYF